These T cell receptor beta chains were read from a single sample in a study of blood T cell repertoires in COVID-19. Produced via immunoSEQ multiplex PCR; TCRdb's table is partial and in-frame only. Among around 140,000 clones listed, about 83% were seen once. Specimen: peripheral blood. The receptors derive from a man aged 45-60 years with acute or convalescent COVID-19. Each CDR3 is given with its conserved first and last residue. D genes are given only for firm matches. Only some rows state a clone size, as once, few, many or a class for expanded clones.

clone_size j_call d_call v_call cdr3_nt cdr3_aa
- TRBJ2-3 TRBD2 TRBV5-1 TGCGCCAGCAGCTTCGGACTAGCGGGGGGATCGTCAGATACGCAGTATTTT CASSFGLAGGSSDTQYF
once TRBJ2-3 - TRBV10-2 TGCGCCAGCAGTGAGTCGAGGGGGGATACGCAGTATTTT CASSESRGDTQYF
- TRBJ2-3 TRBD2 TRBV28 TGTGCCAGCAGCGGTCAGCTAGCGGGGGCCACAGATACGCAGTATTTT CASSGQLAGATDTQYF
few TRBJ1-1 - TRBV23-1 TGCGCCAGCAGTCATCCGAGGGTGGTGGAGAACACTGAAGCTTTCTTT CASSHPRVVENTEAFF
few TRBJ2-5 TRBD2 TRBV7-7 TGTGCCAGCAGCCTAAAGCGGGGGGGGCTCGAGACCCAGTACTTC CASSLKRGGLETQYF
- TRBJ2-2 - TRBV7-9 TGTGCCAGCAGCCCCGCTAGAGGGGAGCTGTTTTTT CASSPARGELFF
- TRBJ1-1 - TRBV11-2 TGTGCCAGCAGCCTAGGTCGGGGGGAGAACACTGAAGCTTTCTTT CASSLGRGENTEAFF
- TRBJ1-2 - TRBV29-1 TGCAGCGTTGATCGGGGGGACGTCGACTATGGCTACACCTTC CSVDRGDVDYGYTF
- TRBJ2-2 TRBD2 TRBV9 TGTGCCAGCAGCCCAACAACTAGCGGGGGGGCCTCCGGGGAGCTGTTTTTT CASSPTTSGGASGELFF
- TRBJ2-7 - TRBV14 TGTGCCAGCAGCCGGCAGGGTCGGGCCCACGAGCAGTACTTC CASSRQGRAHEQYF
- TRBJ1-6 - TRBV30 TGTGCCTGGAGTACCCGGCGGGGGAATTCACCCCTCCACTTT CAWSTRRGNSPLHF
- TRBJ2-3 TRBD1 TRBV24-1 TGTGCCACCAGTCGGACAGGGAGCACAGATACGCAGTATTTT CATSRTGSTDTQYF
- TRBJ1-4 - TRBV18 TGTGCCAGCTCTCGTACCAATGTAGGACAGACAACTAATGAAAAACTGTTTTTT CASSRTNVGQTTNEKLFF
- TRBJ1-6 TRBD1 TRBV18 TGTGCCAGCTCACTAAACCGGGACAGAAATTCACCCCTCCACTTT CASSLNRDRNSPLHF
- TRBJ2-2 - TRBV11-3 TGTGCCAGCAGCCCTTACCCAGGACAGAACACCGGGGAGCTGTTTTTT CASSPYPGQNTGELFF
- TRBJ2-2 TRBD2 TRBV4-1 TGCGCCAGCAGCCGAGGGACTAGCGGGGGATCGAACACCGGGGAGCTGTTTTTT CASSRGTSGGSNTGELFF
- TRBJ1-2 TRBD1 TRBV7-9 TGTGCCAGCAGCCTGCAAGGGCCAGGGGGAAACTATGGCTACACCTTC CASSLQGPGGNYGYTF
- TRBJ1-6 TRBD1 TRBV3-1/TRBV3-2 TGTGCCAGCAGCCATAGGACAGGGATCGGTAATTCACCCCTCCACTTT CASSHRTGIGNSPLHF
- TRBJ2-7 - TRBV3-1/TRBV3-2 TGTGCCAGCAGCCCAGCCTACGAGCAGTACTTC CASSPAYEQYF
- TRBJ1-1 TRBD1 TRBV7-2 TGTGCCAGCAGTCGTGACAGGGTAACTTTCTTT CASSRDRVTFF
- TRBJ1-1 TRBD1 TRBV28 TGTGCCAGCAGCAAAAGGACAGGGTCGTCTGATAAAGCTTTCTTT CASSKRTGSSDKAFF
- TRBJ1-4 - TRBV30 TGTGCCTGGAGTGATCAGTATAATGAAAAACTGTTTTTT CAWSDQYNEKLFF
- TRBJ1-2 TRBD1 TRBV30 TGTGCCTGGGGCAGGGACAGAAACTATGGCTACACCTTC CAWGRDRNYGYTF
- TRBJ1-5 - TRBV6-1 TGTGCCAGCAGTGAAAGGGGTCCAAATCAGCCCCAGCATTTT CASSERGPNQPQHF
- TRBJ1-6 TRBD1 TRBV9 TGTGCCAGCAGCGGGGGACAGTCTTTTAGCTCGTTACCCCTCCACTTT CASSGGQSFSSLPLHF
- TRBJ2-2 TRBD1 TRBV10-1 TGCGCCAGCAGTCGGGACAGGCTGGGGGAGCTGTTTTTT CASSRDRLGELFF
- TRBJ1-2 TRBD1 TRBV30 TGTGCCTGGAGTGAGGTCTTGACAGGGACGGATGGCTACACCTTC CAWSEVLTGTDGYTF
- TRBJ1-1 TRBD1 TRBV4-1 TGCGCCAGCAGCCAAGTAACAGGGGGCTGGGGTGAAGCTTTCTTT CASSQVTGGWGEAFF
- TRBJ2-3 - TRBV5-4 TGTGCCAGCAGCTACCAGGGGACAGATACGCAGTATTTT CASSYQGTDTQYF
- TRBJ1-1 - TRBV3-1/TRBV3-2 TGTGCCAGCAGCCAAGATAAAGCGCCCAGCCCTGAAGCTTTCTTT CASSQDKAPSPEAFF
- TRBJ1-1 - TRBV20-1 TGCAGTGCTAGTAACAGCCAGAACACTGAAGCTTTCTTT CSASNSQNTEAFF
- TRBJ2-2 TRBD1 TRBV5-1 TGCGCCAGCAGCCCCCGACAGGGGTCCGGGGAGCTGTTTTTT CASSPRQGSGELFF
few TRBJ2-7 TRBD1 TRBV19 TGTGCCAGTACTAACACACCGGGACAGGCAGAGGCGCAGTACTTC CASTNTPGQAEAQYF
- TRBJ2-3 - TRBV11-2 TGTGCCAGCAGCCCCGGGGGTAGCAACACAGATACGCAGTATTTT CASSPGGSNTDTQYF
many TRBJ1-1 - TRBV5-1 TGCGCCAGCAGCTCCCTTGGACAGAACACTGAAGCTTTCTTT CASSSLGQNTEAFF
once TRBJ2-5 TRBD2 TRBV29-1 TGCAGCGTTTTTTGGACTAGCGGGGACCAAGAGACCCAGTACTTC CSVFWTSGDQETQYF
- TRBJ1-1 TRBD1 TRBV6-4 TGTGCCAGCAGTGACACGGACAGGGGCACTGAAGCTTTCTTT CASSDTDRGTEAFF
- TRBJ2-1 TRBD2 TRBV30 TGTGCCTGGGCGGGGGGGATTTACAATGAGCAGTTCTTC CAWAGGIYNEQFF
- TRBJ1-5 - TRBV6-5 TGTGCCAGCAGCGCCCCGATAGTACCCAATCAGCCCCAGCATTTT CASSAPIVPNQPQHF
once TRBJ1-1 TRBD1 TRBV5-1 TGCGCCAGCAGCTCGGGGGACAGACGGAACACTGAAGCTTTCTTT CASSSGDRRNTEAFF
- TRBJ1-2 TRBD1 TRBV29-1 TGCAGCGTGGTACAGGGGGCCTTTGGCTACACCTTC CSVVQGAFGYTF
- TRBJ2-5 - TRBV14 TGTGCCAGCAGCCAAGGTGGCAGGGGGGAAGAGACCCAGTACTTC CASSQGGRGEETQYF
- TRBJ2-5 - TRBV11-3 TGTGCCAGCAGCTTAAGGACAGATAGGCAAGAGACCCAGTACTTC CASSLRTDRQETQYF
- TRBJ2-7 - TRBV11-2 TGTGCCAGCTCTAGGTCCTACGAGCAGTACTTC CASSRSYEQYF
once TRBJ1-1 - TRBV27 TGTGCCAGCAGTTTTCGGAGGGATACGGACACTGAAGCTTTCTTT CASSFRRDTDTEAFF
once TRBJ1-1 - TRBV7-8 TGTGCCAGCAGCCTCCGGGACACTGAAGCTTTCTTT CASSLRDTEAFF
- TRBJ2-3 TRBD2 TRBV14 TGTGCCAGCAGCCAGTTACCAGGGACTAGCGGGGGGACAGATACGCAGTATTTT CASSQLPGTSGGTDTQYF
once TRBJ2-7 TRBD2 TRBV9 TGTGCCAGCAGCCCTCGACGGGGGGACGTTTTCGAGCAGTACTTC CASSPRRGDVFEQYF
- TRBJ2-1 TRBD2 TRBV7-8 TGTGCCAGCAGCGAAGGGACTAGCGGATATGAGCAGTTCTTC CASSEGTSGYEQFF
few TRBJ1-3 TRBD1 TRBV30 TGTGCCTGGAGTGTACGGACAGGGATTAACACCATATATTTT CAWSVRTGINTIYF
- TRBJ1-3 TRBD1 TRBV24-1 TGTGCCACCAGTGGGACAGGGGGCTTCGGGAAGGACTCTGGAAACACCATATATTTT CATSGTGGFGKDSGNTIYF
few TRBJ2-4 TRBD2 TRBV6-2/TRBV6-3 TGTGCCAGCAGTTACATTCGCGGGGGGGCAGGTGACATTCAGTACTTC CASSYIRGGAGDIQYF
- TRBJ1-1 - TRBV29-1 TGCAGCGTCGCCCTGACAGGGAACACTGAAGCTTTCTTT CSVALTGNTEAFF
- TRBJ2-1 - TRBV9 TGTGCCAGCAGCGTAGGGGACTCAATATACAATGAGCAGTTCTTC CASSVGDSIYNEQFF